Listed below are T cell receptor beta chains from one sample, sequenced in a study of cytomegalovirus exposure and HLA in healthy donors. TCRdb keeps only in-frame clones here, not all; method: immunoSEQ multiplex PCR. The sample has approximately 150,000 clones, approximately 80% seen once. Sequenced sample: PBMCs. Receptors originate from a man over 45 in good health and CMV-seropositive. Both conserved end residues are part of each CDR3. The D gene is left open where the match is weak. Where a row states a size, it is once, few, many or the class of an expanded clone; other rows omit it.

v_call	j_call	cdr3_length	clone_size	d_call	cdr3_aa	cdr3_nt
TRBV15	TRBJ2-7	16	-	TRBD2	CATSRDLAGGSYEQYF	TGTGCCACCAGCAGAGATCTTGCGGGGGGCAGCTACGAGCAGTACTTC
TRBV19	TRBJ2-1	14	-	-	CASAPNVANNEQFF	TGTGCCAGTGCCCCGAATGTAGCCAACAATGAGCAGTTCTTC
TRBV5-1	TRBJ1-2	17	-	TRBD1	CASSRGVPGQEDYGYTF	TGCGCCAGCAGCCGGGGGGTTCCGGGACAGGAGGACTATGGCTACACCTTC
TRBV7-9	TRBJ1-1	12	-	-	CASSRNSPEAFF	TGTGCCAGCAGCCGAAACTCCCCTGAAGCTTTCTTT
TRBV7-3	TRBJ2-7	14	-	TRBD2	CASSFSGGTYEQYF	TGTGCCAGCAGCTTTAGCGGGGGAACCTACGAGCAGTACTTC
TRBV5-6	TRBJ2-7	15	-	TRBD1	CASSRRDRIPYEQYF	TGTGCCAGCAGCCGAAGGGACAGGATTCCCTACGAGCAGTACTTC
TRBV14	TRBJ1-2	13	-	TRBD1	CASSHYQGDGYTF	TGTGCCAGCAGCCATTACCAGGGGGATGGCTACACCTTC
TRBV11-2	TRBJ2-3	17	-	TRBD2	CASSLLGTSGITDTQYF	TGTGCCAGCAGCTTGCTGGGAACTAGCGGGATTACAGATACGCAGTATTTT
TRBV5-1	TRBJ2-1	15	-	-	CASSLDGGQGNEQFF	TGCGCCAGCAGCTTGGACGGGGGGCAGGGGAATGAGCAGTTCTTC
TRBV21-1	TRBJ2-1	15	-	-	CARGTRGWLCNEQFF	TGTGCCAGGGGGACCAGGGGATGGTTATGCAATGAGCAGTTCTTC
TRBV4-2	TRBJ1-2	14	-	-	CASSHIGDNYGYTF	TGTGCCAGCAGCCACATAGGAGATAACTATGGCTACACCTTC
TRBV28	TRBJ1-4	14	-	TRBD1	CASRTDRGQEKLFF	TGTGCCAGCAGGACGGACAGGGGGCAAGAAAAACTGTTTTTT
TRBV5-1	TRBJ2-3	20	-	TRBD2	CASSYRPAGLAGKGTDTQYF	TGCGCCAGCAGCTACCGCCCCGCAGGACTAGCGGGAAAGGGAACAGATACGCAGTATTTT
TRBV7-9	TRBJ2-2	18	-	-	CASSAASGGGTNTGELFF	TGTGCCAGCAGCGCCGCCTCGGGGGGCGGTACCAACACCGGGGAGCTGTTTTTT
TRBV6-6	TRBJ2-1	15	-	-	CASSYRPGLYNEQFF	TGTGCCAGCAGTTACAGGCCAGGGCTCTACAATGAGCAGTTCTTC
TRBV5-1	TRBJ1-3	12	few	-	CASSFNGNTIYF	TGCGCCAGCAGCTTTAATGGAAACACCATATATTTT
TRBV14	TRBJ2-7	12	-	-	CASSLAFHEQYF	TGTGCCAGCAGCCTAGCCTTTCACGAGCAGTACTTC
TRBV11-2	TRBJ2-2	16	-	-	CASSRNSGGYTGELFF	TGTGCCAGCAGCAGGAATTCAGGGGGGTACACCGGGGAGCTGTTTTTT
TRBV28	TRBJ2-7	16	few	TRBD2	CASSLYVRGATLEQYF	TGTGCCAGCAGTTTATACGTGCGGGGGGCAACTCTCGAGCAGTACTTC
TRBV7-9	TRBJ1-6	14	-	TRBD1	CASSSWDSNSPLHF	TGTGCCAGCAGCTCATGGGACAGTAATTCACCCCTCCACTTT
TRBV2	TRBJ1-3	13	-	-	CASSLVSGNTIYF	TGTGCCAGCAGTTTGGTTAGTGGAAACACCATATATTTT
TRBV28	TRBJ2-7	13	once	TRBD1	CASWGQGESEQYF	TGTGCCAGCTGGGGACAGGGGGAGAGTGAGCAGTACTTC
TRBV11-2	TRBJ2-1	15	-	-	CASSLLSGSYNEQFF	TGTGCCAGCAGCTTACTATCTGGCTCCTACAATGAGCAGTTCTTC
TRBV7-2	TRBJ2-1	15	once	TRBD2	CASSLERLAENEQFF	TGTGCCAGCAGCTTAGAGCGGCTAGCGGAGAATGAGCAGTTCTTC